This T cell receptor (beta chain) originates from a study of blood T cell repertoires in COVID-19. Study-level background: There were acute and convalescent COVID-19 samples, and they came from the United States, Italy and Spain.

Assay: immunoSEQ multiplex PCR; the TCRdb copy retains only in-frame clones and omits some. The data show approximately 140,000 clones, 84% seen once. The CDR3 length is 16 residues. Trimming at V came to 4 bases and at J to 1 base, leaving 9 bases not matched to a gene. Germline V gene sequence: CDR1 LNHDA, CDR2 SQIVND (reference sequence). Sequencing was performed on peripheral blood. This receptor was taken from an elderly woman with acute or convalescent COVID-19. The chain links TRBV19 to TRBJ1-1, with 7 nucleotides matching TRBD1. The CDR3 sequence is CASSTLHGTANTEAFF. DNA of the CDR3: TGTGCCAGTAGTACCCTACACGGGACAGCGAACACTGAAGCTTTCTTT.